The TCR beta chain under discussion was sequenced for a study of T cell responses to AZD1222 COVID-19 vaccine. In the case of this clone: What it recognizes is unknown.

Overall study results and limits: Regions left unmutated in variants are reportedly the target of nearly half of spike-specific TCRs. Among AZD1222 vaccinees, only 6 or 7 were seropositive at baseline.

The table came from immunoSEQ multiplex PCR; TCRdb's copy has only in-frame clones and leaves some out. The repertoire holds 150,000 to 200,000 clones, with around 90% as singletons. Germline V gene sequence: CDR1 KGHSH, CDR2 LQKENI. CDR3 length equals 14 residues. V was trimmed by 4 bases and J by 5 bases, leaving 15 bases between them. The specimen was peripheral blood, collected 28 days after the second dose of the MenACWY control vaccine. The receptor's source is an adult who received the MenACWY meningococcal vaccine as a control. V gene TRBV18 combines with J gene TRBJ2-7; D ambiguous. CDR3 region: CASSRTAYDHEQYF. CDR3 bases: TGTGCCAGCTCACGAACGGCCTACGATCACGAGCAGTACTTC.